This is a list of T cell receptor beta chains from one sample in a study of cytomegalovirus exposure and HLA in healthy donors. Some clones are missing from TCRdb's copy, which holds only in-frame ones; the method was immunoSEQ multiplex PCR. The table records roughly 79,000 clones, 93% of them present only once. The sample was PBMCs. The receptors come from a man younger than 35 in good health and CMV-seronegative. Each CDR3 is given with its conserved first and last residue. The D gene is left open where the match is weak. Clone size, where shown, is once, few, many, or a class for clones that have expanded.

clone size: .
J gene: TRBJ1-5
CDR3 length: 14
V gene: TRBV5-1
D gene: TRBD1
CDR3 DNA: TGCGCCAGCAGCTTCGGAACAGGGGTTCAGCCCCAGCATTTT
CDR3 protein: CASSFGTGVQPQHF

clone size: .
J gene: TRBJ1-1
CDR3 length: 14
V gene: TRBV27
D gene: .
CDR3 DNA: TGTGCCAGCAGTTTTGTATGGCAGTCCACTGAAGCTTTCTTT
CDR3 protein: CASSFVWQSTEAFF

clone size: .
J gene: TRBJ2-1
CDR3 length: 16
V gene: TRBV12-5
D gene: .
CDR3 DNA: TGTGCTAGTGGTTTGCCTCACAAGTTATCCTACAATGAGCAGTTCTTC
CDR3 protein: CASGLPHKLSYNEQFF

clone size: .
J gene: TRBJ1-2
CDR3 length: 13
V gene: TRBV27
D gene: TRBD1
CDR3 DNA: TGTGCCAGCAGCTCACAGGGGTACTATGGCTACACCTTC
CDR3 protein: CASSSQGYYGYTF

clone size: .
J gene: TRBJ2-7
CDR3 length: 16
V gene: TRBV5-1
D gene: TRBD1
CDR3 DNA: TGCGCCAGCAGCTTGGCCGGCCCAGGGGGCACCTACGAGCAGTACTTC
CDR3 protein: CASSLAGPGGTYEQYF

clone size: .
J gene: TRBJ1-5
CDR3 length: 12
V gene: TRBV28
D gene: TRBD1
CDR3 DNA: TGTGCCAGCGGGACAGGGAGTCAGCCCCAGCATTTT
CDR3 protein: CASGTGSQPQHF

clone size: .
J gene: TRBJ2-1
CDR3 length: 13
V gene: TRBV2
D gene: .
CDR3 DNA: TGTGCCAGCAGTGAAGTCGGCTACAATGAGCAGTTCTTC
CDR3 protein: CASSEVGYNEQFF

clone size: .
J gene: TRBJ1-4
CDR3 length: 14
V gene: TRBV5-1
D gene: .
CDR3 DNA: TGCGCCAGCAGCCCCCGGACTGACGGACAAAAACTGTTTTTT
CDR3 protein: CASSPRTDGQKLFF

clone size: .
J gene: TRBJ2-3
CDR3 length: 17
V gene: TRBV7-6
D gene: TRBD2
CDR3 DNA: TGTGCCAGCAGCCCCCTGGAAGCGGGGGGGCTAGGGGATACGCAGTATTTT
CDR3 protein: CASSPLEAGGLGDTQYF

clone size: .
J gene: TRBJ2-7
CDR3 length: 16
V gene: TRBV5-1
D gene: TRBD1
CDR3 DNA: TGCGCCAGCAGCCTGGGAGGGACAGGGGGCTCCTACGAGCAGTACTTC
CDR3 protein: CASSLGGTGGSYEQYF

clone size: .
J gene: TRBJ2-7
CDR3 length: 12
V gene: TRBV5-6
D gene: .
CDR3 DNA: TGTGCCAGCAGCTTTACAGGCTACGAGCAGTACTTC
CDR3 protein: CASSFTGYEQYF

clone size: .
J gene: TRBJ2-7
CDR3 length: 13
V gene: TRBV11-2
D gene: TRBD1
CDR3 DNA: TGTGCCAGCAGCTTAGGGACAGGGGAGGAGCAGTACTTC
CDR3 protein: CASSLGTGEEQYF

clone size: .
J gene: TRBJ2-5
CDR3 length: 13
V gene: TRBV19
D gene: .
CDR3 DNA: TGTGCCAGTAGCTGGGGCAGTCAAGAGACCCAGTACTTC
CDR3 protein: CASSWGSQETQYF

clone size: .
J gene: TRBJ2-5
CDR3 length: 16
V gene: TRBV18
D gene: TRBD2
CDR3 DNA: TGTGCCAGCTCACCTAGGACTAGCGGGGGCCAAGAGACCCAGTACTTC
CDR3 protein: CASSPRTSGGQETQYF

clone size: .
J gene: TRBJ2-7
CDR3 length: 18
V gene: TRBV5-3
D gene: TRBD2
CDR3 DNA: TGTGCCAGAAGCATTACTAGCGGGAGTCCCTCAGGAAGGTACGAGCAGTACTTC
CDR3 protein: CARSITSGSPSGRYEQYF

clone size: .
J gene: TRBJ1-5
CDR3 length: 12
V gene: TRBV5-6
D gene: TRBD1
CDR3 DNA: TGTGCCAGCCGACAGGGGAATCAGCCCCAGCATTTT
CDR3 protein: CASRQGNQPQHF

clone size: .
J gene: TRBJ1-6
CDR3 length: 17
V gene: TRBV12-5
D gene: .
CDR3 DNA: TGTGCTAGTGGTTTGGTCATCGCGGAGGGTAGTAATTCACCCCTCCACTTT
CDR3 protein: CASGLVIAEGSNSPLHF

clone size: .
J gene: TRBJ2-3
CDR3 length: 15
V gene: TRBV5-1
D gene: .
CDR3 DNA: TGCGCCAGCAGCTTACTAGCCAGTAGCAAAGATACGCAGTATTTT
CDR3 protein: CASSLLASSKDTQYF

clone size: .
J gene: TRBJ2-3
CDR3 length: 14
V gene: TRBV5-8
D gene: .
CDR3 DNA: TGTGCCAGCAGCTTTTTGGGCAGTGGAGATACGCAGTATTTT
CDR3 protein: CASSFLGSGDTQYF

clone size: .
J gene: TRBJ2-1
CDR3 length: 15
V gene: TRBV10-2
D gene: TRBD2
CDR3 DNA: TGCGCCAGCAGTGACGGGCGGGGGGGAGACAATGAGCAGTTCTTC
CDR3 protein: CASSDGRGGDNEQFF

clone size: once
J gene: TRBJ1-5
CDR3 length: 20
V gene: TRBV7-5
D gene: .
CDR3 DNA: TGTGCCAGAAGCCCTTGGACCAGTCCAGGGGGCCTCAGGGTTGATCAGCCCCAGCATTTT
CDR3 protein: CARSPWTSPGGLRVDQPQHF

clone size: .
J gene: TRBJ2-7
CDR3 length: 14
V gene: TRBV5-1
D gene: .
CDR3 DNA: TGCGCCAGCAGCTTAGTTAGGGGGAGCTACGAGCAGTACTTC
CDR3 protein: CASSLVRGSYEQYF

clone size: .
J gene: TRBJ1-2
CDR3 length: 13
V gene: TRBV19
D gene: .
CDR3 DNA: TGTGCCAGTAGTAGTTCAGGGAACTATGGCTACACCTTC
CDR3 protein: CASSSSGNYGYTF

clone size: .
J gene: TRBJ1-1
CDR3 length: 13
V gene: TRBV5-4
D gene: .
CDR3 DNA: TGTGCCAGCAGCTCACAGGGGAACACTGAAGCTTTCTTT
CDR3 protein: CASSSQGNTEAFF

clone size: .
J gene: TRBJ1-4
CDR3 length: 14
V gene: TRBV29-1
D gene: TRBD1
CDR3 DNA: TGCAGCGTTGAGTCGGACAGGGGGGATGAAAAACTGTTTTTT
CDR3 protein: CSVESDRGDEKLFF

clone size: .
J gene: TRBJ1-2
CDR3 length: 15
V gene: TRBV18
D gene: TRBD1
CDR3 DNA: TGTGCCAGCTCACCGGGACAGGGGTCAGGCTATGGCTACACCTTC
CDR3 protein: CASSPGQGSGYGYTF

clone size: .
J gene: TRBJ1-2
CDR3 length: 15
V gene: TRBV27
D gene: TRBD1
CDR3 DNA: TGTGCCAGCAGTACCAGGGGGCGAAATAACTATGGCTACACCTTC
CDR3 protein: CASSTRGRNNYGYTF

clone size: .
J gene: TRBJ1-5
CDR3 length: 12
V gene: TRBV7-9
D gene: .
CDR3 DNA: TGTGCCAGCAGCTCGGCTTCAGGGCCCCAGCATTTT
CDR3 protein: CASSSASGPQHF

clone size: once
J gene: TRBJ1-1
CDR3 length: 14
V gene: TRBV19
D gene: .
CDR3 DNA: TGTGCCAGTAGTATAGTGTCGAGAGGAACTGAAGCTTTCTTT
CDR3 protein: CASSIVSRGTEAFF

clone size: .
J gene: TRBJ1-5
CDR3 length: 15
V gene: TRBV5-1
D gene: .
CDR3 DNA: TGCGCCAGCAGCTTGGCGACGGGGAGCAATCAGCCCCAGCATTTT
CDR3 protein: CASSLATGSNQPQHF

clone size: .
J gene: TRBJ2-7
CDR3 length: 15
V gene: TRBV10-3
D gene: .
CDR3 DNA: TGTGCCACCACACACCGGACGGAGGTTCCTGGCGAGCAGTACTTC
CDR3 protein: CATTHRTEVPGEQYF

clone size: .
J gene: TRBJ2-7
CDR3 length: 16
V gene: TRBV4-3
D gene: TRBD2
CDR3 DNA: TGCGCCAGCAGCCAAGGCCGTTGGACTAGCCTGAGAGAGCAGTACTTC
CDR3 protein: CASSQGRWTSLREQYF

clone size: .
J gene: TRBJ2-1
CDR3 length: 10
V gene: TRBV5-8
D gene: .
CDR3 DNA: TGTGCCAGCAACCAGTATGAGCAGTTCTTC
CDR3 protein: CASNQYEQFF

clone size: .
J gene: TRBJ2-1
CDR3 length: 16
V gene: TRBV5-1
D gene: .
CDR3 DNA: TGCGCCAGCAGCTTGAGTGCGGGCCTTTCCTACAATGAGCAGTTCTTC
CDR3 protein: CASSLSAGLSYNEQFF

clone size: .
J gene: TRBJ1-2
CDR3 length: 12
V gene: TRBV6-5
D gene: .
CDR3 DNA: TGTGCCAGCAGTGGAAACAGGGTGGGCTACACCTTC
CDR3 protein: CASSGNRVGYTF